The entry below describes one T cell receptor beta chain. Its recognized antigen is unknown. No much larger clone is present one base from it, and per-base qualities are unavailable. Distinct nucleotide sequences in the sample also encode this CDR3. The CDR3 regions of human TCRbeta chains were subjected to immunosequencing. The paper's processing steps were these. Repertoire TCRs were matched against a reference library of SARS-CoV-2-specific TCRs generated with the MIRA antigen-specificity platform. Breadth meant the fraction of unique TCRs that were SARS-CoV-2-associated, whereas depth meant the fraction of total T cells that were SARS-CoV-2-associated. Using the MIRA data, every spike-specific TCR was mapped to the spike region that the TCR reacted to and assigned to either a CD4 or a CD8 class. Log10-transformed breadth and depth values were compared by one-way ANOVA with Sidak's multiple comparisons tests. Here the immuneACCESS table is served through TCRdb, limited to in-frame sequences with V and J called. Missing clones are a known gap in these copies; in checked studies unresolved V genes cover under half, and the rest lacks a known reason. The D gene and trimming were derived from the DNA, and the V and J assignments and clone size from that table. The sample yields about 170,000 clones; approximately 92% were counted once. The ten largest clonotypes hold 6% to 8% of the sample.

V has 3 bases trimmed and J has 2 bases trimmed; junction bases matching no gene number 1. Including the terminal cysteine and phenylalanine, the CDR3 comprises 15 residues. The sequence is cut down to CDR3 DNA, 45 bases in frame from base 1. CDR1 and CDR2 are drawn from the germline V gene (reference sequence): LNHDA, SQIVND. The data stem from a study of T cell responses to AZD1222 COVID-19 vaccine (dated by TCRdb to about 2021). As for the study more broadly: Because spike-specific TCR depth and breadth did not differ between the two schedules, AZD1222 recipients who got a second dose at roughly 4 weeks were pooled with those who got a second dose at roughly 12 weeks. Enrollment into the trials was organized by age into subgroups of 18-55, 56-69 and 70-plus years, and those subgroups contained about 160, 30 and 59 TCR-sequenced participants, respectively. A total of more than 230 trial participants underwent TCR sequencing, of whom 207 received two doses of AZD1222 and about 26 received two doses of the MenACWY control vaccine.

The time point label, read with the paper, signifies: baseline before first vaccination. Vaccinee samples were obtained from the UK trials COV001 and COV002, which included a single-blind randomized controlled phase 2/3 trial of AZD1222 (ChAdOx1 nCoV-19) in healthy adults. For TCRbeta chain sequencing, PBMC samples from trial participants were taken at day 0 and at day 28 after the second dose. General findings and caveats noted by the study authors: Only five or six AZD1222 recipients were SARS-CoV-2 seropositive at baseline, limiting conclusions about previously exposed vaccinees. Because no samples from the day 14 peak response were available, repertoires could be characterized only after the peak T cell response. Nearly half of unique spike-specific TCRs reportedly recognized epitopes outside regions mutated in the B.1.351 and B.1.1.7 variants. The vaccine-associated CD4 TCRs covered the entire spike protein, and the dominant responses fell in regions 160-218 and 743-854. After two AZD1222 doses, spike-specific TCR breadth and depth were significantly higher than at day 0 and than in MenACWY recipients. Participants were mostly white British and included more females than males, and it was suggested by the authors that clonal diversity may have been underestimated. In the small 56-69-year group, the increase in depth fell short of significance, most likely because of low power.

The specimen comprised peripheral blood, sampled on day 0 of AZD1222 vaccination. This sequence was found in an adult in good health. The rearranged chain carries TRBV19 and TRBJ1-5; 10 central bases correspond to TRBD1. The nucleotides read TGTGCCAGTAGTATGGGGACAGGGGGCAATCAGCCCCAGCATTTT. It codes for CASSMGTGGNQPQHF.